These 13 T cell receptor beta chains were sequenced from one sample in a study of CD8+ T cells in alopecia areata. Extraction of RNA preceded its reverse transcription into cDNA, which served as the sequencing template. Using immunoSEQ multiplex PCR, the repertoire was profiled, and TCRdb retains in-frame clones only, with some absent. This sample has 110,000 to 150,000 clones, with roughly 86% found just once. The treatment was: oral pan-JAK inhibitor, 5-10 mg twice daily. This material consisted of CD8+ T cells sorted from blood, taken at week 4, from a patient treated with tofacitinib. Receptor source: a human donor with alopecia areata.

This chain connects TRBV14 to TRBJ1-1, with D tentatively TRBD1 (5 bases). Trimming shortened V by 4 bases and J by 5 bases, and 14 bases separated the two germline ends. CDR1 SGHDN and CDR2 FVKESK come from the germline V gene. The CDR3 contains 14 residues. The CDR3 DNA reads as TGTGCCAGCAGCCTGGCTCTGGGGGTGACTGAAGCTTTCTTT. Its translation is CASSLALGVTEAFF.

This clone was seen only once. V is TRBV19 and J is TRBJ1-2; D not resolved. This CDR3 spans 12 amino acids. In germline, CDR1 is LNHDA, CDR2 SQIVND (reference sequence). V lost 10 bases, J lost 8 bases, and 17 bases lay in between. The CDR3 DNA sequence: TGTGCCACCCTTGTGGGCCCGAAGGGCTACACCTTC. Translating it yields CATLVGPKGYTF.

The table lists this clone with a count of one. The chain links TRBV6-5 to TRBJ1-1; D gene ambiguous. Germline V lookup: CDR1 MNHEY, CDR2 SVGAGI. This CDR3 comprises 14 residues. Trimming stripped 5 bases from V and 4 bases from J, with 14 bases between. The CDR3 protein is CASSATDLGTEAFF. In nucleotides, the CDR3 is TGTGCCAGCAGTGCGACGGATTTGGGCACTGAAGCTTTCTTT.

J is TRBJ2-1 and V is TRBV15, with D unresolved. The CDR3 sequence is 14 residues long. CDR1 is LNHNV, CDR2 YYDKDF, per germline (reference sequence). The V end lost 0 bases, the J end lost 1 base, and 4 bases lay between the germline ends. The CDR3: CATSRDISYNEQFF. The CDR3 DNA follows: TGTGCCACCAGCAGAGATATTTCCTACAATGAGCAGTTCTTC.

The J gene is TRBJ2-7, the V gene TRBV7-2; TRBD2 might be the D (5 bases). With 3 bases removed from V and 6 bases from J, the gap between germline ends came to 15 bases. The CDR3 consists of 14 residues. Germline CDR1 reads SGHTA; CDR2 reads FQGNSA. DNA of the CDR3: TGTGCCAGCAGCTTCCGCGGGCCGCATCGCGAGCAGTACTTC. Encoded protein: CASSFRGPHREQYF.

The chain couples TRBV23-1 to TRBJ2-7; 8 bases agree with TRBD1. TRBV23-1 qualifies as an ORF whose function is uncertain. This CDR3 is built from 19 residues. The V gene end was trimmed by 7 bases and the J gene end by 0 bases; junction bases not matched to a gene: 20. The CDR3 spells CASTHWEVGTGESSYEQYF. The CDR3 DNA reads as TGCGCCAGCACCCATTGGGAGGTGGGGACAGGTGAGAGCTCCTACGAGCAGTACTTC.

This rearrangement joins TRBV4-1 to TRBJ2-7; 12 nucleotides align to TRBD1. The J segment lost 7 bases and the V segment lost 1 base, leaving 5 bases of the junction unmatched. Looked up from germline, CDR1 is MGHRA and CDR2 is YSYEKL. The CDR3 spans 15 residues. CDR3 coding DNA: TGCGCCAGCAGCCAAGGGGACAGGGGGCTAGGTGAGCAGTACTTC. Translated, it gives CASSQGDRGLGEQYF.

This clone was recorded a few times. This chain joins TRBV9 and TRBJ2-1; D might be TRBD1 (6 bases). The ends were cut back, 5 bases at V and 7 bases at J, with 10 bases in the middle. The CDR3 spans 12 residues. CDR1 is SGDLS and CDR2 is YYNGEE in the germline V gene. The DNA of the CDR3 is TGTGCCAGCAGTATCACAGGGAATGAGCAGTTCTTC. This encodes CASSITGNEQFF.

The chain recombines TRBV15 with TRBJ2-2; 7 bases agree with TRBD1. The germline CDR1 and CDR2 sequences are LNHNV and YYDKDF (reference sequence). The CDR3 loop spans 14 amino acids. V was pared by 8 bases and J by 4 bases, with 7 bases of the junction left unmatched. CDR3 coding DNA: TGTGCCACCCACCCTAGGGACAGCACCGGGGAGCTGTTTTTT. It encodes CATHPRDSTGELFF.

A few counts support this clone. CDR3 in DNA: TGTGCCAGCAGTTCCCTACCCGCGGGGTTTACCTACGAGCAGTACTTC. Its protein product is CASSSLPAGFTYEQYF. This chain connects TRBV27 to TRBJ2-5, with D tentatively TRBD2 (6 bases). The J call may be incorrect, as the DNA end agrees better with TRBJ2-7. The CDR3 covers 16 residues. The V gene's germline CDR1 is MNHEY and CDR2 SMNVEV (reference sequence).

Here the CDR3 DNA reads TGTGCCAGCAGCTTGATCGGTTCTAGCACAGATACGCAGTATTTT. This sequence encodes CASSLIGSSTDTQYF. This chain uses TRBV5-6 with TRBJ2-3; D is undetermined. Germline lookup yields CDR1 SGHDT and CDR2 YYEEEE. Deletions cut 1 base from V and 0 bases from J, with 9 bases between. The CDR3 contains 15 residues.

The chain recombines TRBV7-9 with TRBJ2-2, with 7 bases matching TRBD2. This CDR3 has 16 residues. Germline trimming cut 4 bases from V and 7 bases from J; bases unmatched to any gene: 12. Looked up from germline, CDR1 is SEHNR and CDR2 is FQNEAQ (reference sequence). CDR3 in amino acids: CASSSLREYRGGELFF. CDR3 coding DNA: TGTGCCAGCAGCTCGCTGCGGGAGTACCGAGGCGGGGAGCTGTTTTTT.

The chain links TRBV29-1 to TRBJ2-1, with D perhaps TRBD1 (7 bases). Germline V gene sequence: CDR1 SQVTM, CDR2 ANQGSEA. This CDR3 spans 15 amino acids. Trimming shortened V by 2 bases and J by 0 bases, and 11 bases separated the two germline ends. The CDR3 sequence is CSVERRDSSYNEQFF. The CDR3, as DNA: TGCAGCGTTGAACGGCGGGACAGCTCCTACAATGAGCAGTTCTTC.